The source of this T cell receptor beta chain is a study of T cell responses to AZD1222 COVID-19 vaccine. Study details: Pooled in the analysis were second doses at about 4 or about 12 weeks. Study-wide findings and caveats: Spike-wide vaccine-associated CD4 TCRs dominated at 160-218 and 743-854.

Method: immunoSEQ multiplex PCR; TCRdb's copy keeps in-frame clones and lacks some. The data contain approximately 110,000 clones, roughly 82% of them seen just once; the ten biggest clones take up 5%. For this clone: The antigen remains undetermined.

The sequence came from an adult in good health. The starting material was peripheral blood, obtained on day 0 of AZD1222 vaccination.

CDR3 nucleotides: TGTGCCTGGAGTACTGTAAAGGGGGGTGGCTACACCTTC. Translated: CAWSTVKGGGYTF. The genes are TRBV30 and TRBJ1-2; D possibly corresponds to TRBD1 (6 bases). Germline V gives CDR1 GTSNPN, CDR2 SVGIG (reference sequence). Between the trimmed V and J ends, which lost 2 bases and 7 bases, there was a span of 14 bases. CDR3 length equals 13 residues.